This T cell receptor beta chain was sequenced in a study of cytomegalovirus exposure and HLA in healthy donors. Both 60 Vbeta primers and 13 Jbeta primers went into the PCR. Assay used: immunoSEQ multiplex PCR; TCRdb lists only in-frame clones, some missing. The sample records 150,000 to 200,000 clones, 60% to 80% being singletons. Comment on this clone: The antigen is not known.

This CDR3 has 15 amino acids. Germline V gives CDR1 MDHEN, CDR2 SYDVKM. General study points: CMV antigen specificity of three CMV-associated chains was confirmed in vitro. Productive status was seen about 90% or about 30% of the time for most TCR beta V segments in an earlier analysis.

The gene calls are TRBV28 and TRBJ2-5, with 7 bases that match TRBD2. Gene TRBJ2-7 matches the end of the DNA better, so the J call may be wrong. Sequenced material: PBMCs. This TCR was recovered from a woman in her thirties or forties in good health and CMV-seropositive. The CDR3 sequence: CASSTSGGVSYEQYF. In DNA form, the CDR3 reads TGTGCCAGCAGTACCTCGGGGGGAGTAAGCTACGAGCAGTACTTC.